The clone carrying this T cell receptor (beta chain) was recorded once. Its antigen is as yet unknown. The repertoire was sequenced with immunoSEQ multiplex PCR; TCRdb's copy has only in-frame clones and lacks some. This sample carries 100,000 to 150,000 clones, roughly 88% of them seen once, and the ten largest clones take approximately 0.98%. The sample comes from a study of T cell responses to AZD1222 COVID-19 vaccine. General study points: Donors skewed white British and female; clonal diversity was possibly underestimated. Along spike, vaccine-associated CD4 TCRs were found throughout, with dominance at 160-218 and 743-854. Unmutated variant regions are reportedly targeted by nearly half of spike-specific TCRs.

Germline-derived CDR1 and CDR2 are SGHRS and YFSETQ. V lost 3 bases to trimming and J lost 4 bases; unmatched junction nucleotides: 8. The CDR3 totals 16 residues. The chain links TRBV5-1 to TRBJ2-1, with TRBD1 matching over 9 bases. The sample in question was peripheral blood, obtained 28 days after the second AZD1222 dose. This sequence originates from an adult who received the AZD1222 COVID-19 vaccine. The CDR3 sequence is CASSSRRDRDYNEQFF. The CDR3, as DNA: TGCGCCAGCAGCTCGCGTAGGGACAGGGATTACAATGAGCAGTTCTTC.